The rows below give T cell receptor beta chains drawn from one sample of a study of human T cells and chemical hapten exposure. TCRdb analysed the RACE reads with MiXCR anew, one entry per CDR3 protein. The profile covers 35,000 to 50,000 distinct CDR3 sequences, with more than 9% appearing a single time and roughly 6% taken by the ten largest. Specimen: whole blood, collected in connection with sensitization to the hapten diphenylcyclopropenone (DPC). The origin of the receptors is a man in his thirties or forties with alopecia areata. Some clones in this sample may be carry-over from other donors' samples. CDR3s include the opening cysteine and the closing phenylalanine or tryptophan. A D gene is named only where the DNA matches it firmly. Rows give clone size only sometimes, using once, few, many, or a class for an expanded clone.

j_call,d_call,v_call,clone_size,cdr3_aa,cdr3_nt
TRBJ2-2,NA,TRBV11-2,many,CASIPTRTANTGELFF,TGTGCCAGCATCCCAACCAGGACGGCGAACACCGGGGAGCTGTTTTTT
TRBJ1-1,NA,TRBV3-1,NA,CASSQDPTHTEAFF,TGTGCCAGCAGCCAAGATCCCACTCACACTGAAGCTTTCTTT
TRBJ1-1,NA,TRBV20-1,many,CSASRTANTEAFF,TGCAGTGCTTCTCGGACAGCGAACACTGAAGCTTTCTTT
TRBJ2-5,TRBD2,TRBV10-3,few,CATKGRLAHQETQYF,TGTGCCACCAAAGGGCGACTAGCTCATCAAGAGACCCAGTACTTC
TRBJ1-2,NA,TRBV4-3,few,CASSQDGDGTLYGYTF,TGCGCCAGCAGCCAAGATGGGGATGGGACACTCTATGGCTACACCTTC
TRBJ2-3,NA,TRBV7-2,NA,CASSPLSTDTQYF,TGTGCCAGCAGCCCCTTGAGCACAGATACGCAGTATTTT
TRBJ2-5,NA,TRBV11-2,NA,CASSLDFDRTVLQGTQYF,TGTGCCAGCAGCTTAGATTTTGACCGGACAGTTCTCCAAGGGACCCAGTACTTC
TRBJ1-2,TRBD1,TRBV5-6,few,CASSSTGGNYGYTF,TGTGCCAGCAGCTCTACAGGGGGCAACTATGGCTACACCTTC
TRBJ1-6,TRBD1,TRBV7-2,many,CASSLGQASYNSPLHF,TGTGCCAGCAGCCTAGGACAGGCAAGCTATAATTCACCCCTCCACTTT
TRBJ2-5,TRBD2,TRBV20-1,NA,CSARDGIWGLAVQETQYF,TGCAGTGCTAGAGACGGTATTTGGGGACTAGCGGTTCAGGAGACCCAGTACTTC